The clone carrying this T cell receptor (beta chain) was found once. This sample is part of a study of blood T cell repertoires in COVID-19. As for the study in general: Whether acute or convalescent, the COVID-19 samples came from the United States, Italy and Spain. T cells, B-cell-depleted T cells, or PBMCs provided the cDNA or gDNA that served as material.

In the authors' methods: It was from reference gene primer amplification that nucleated cell counts were estimated. TCRdb's copy holds only in-frame clones and misses some; the assay was immunoSEQ multiplex PCR. From that table come the V and J calls and clone size; the DNA was used to work out D and trimming. The table records some 150,000 clones, approximately 87% of them present only once. V lost 4 bases and J 6 bases, leaving 22 bases between the germline ends. Germline lookup yields CDR1 LGHDT and CDR2 YNNKEL (reference sequence). The CDR3 is 17 amino acids. The receptor's source is a man in his forties or fifties with active COVID-19. Material: peripheral blood. V gene TRBV3-1 (or the pseudogene TRBV3-2) combines with J gene TRBJ2-1; possibly TRBD1 for D (6 bases). The CDR3 spells CASSPHRTDPPGNEQFF. In nucleotides, the CDR3 is TGTGCCAGCAGCCCGCACAGGACAGACCCCCCGGGCAATGAGCAGTTCTTC.